This TCR beta chain was observed in a study of T cells in Graves' hyperthyroidism and ophthalmopathy (dated by TCRdb to between 2018 and 2021). For the wider study: Peripheral blood was collected at initial diagnosis, before any treatment. Prospective prediction of ophthalmopathy was tested in an independent validation cohort consisting of 18 hyperthyroidism patients and 15 or so patients who later progressed to ophthalmopathy. A discovery cohort of around 98 patients, roughly 40 with Graves' ophthalmopathy and 55 to 60 with stable Graves' hyperthyroidism, was used to find distinguishing TCR V-J signatures. After blood sampling, hyperthyroidism patients were treated with methimazole at a starting dose of 30 mg daily, and ophthalmopathy patients were treated with high-dose intravenous methylprednisolone. The paper describes TCR Vbeta CDR3 sequencing of 135 peripheral blood samples, made up of around 41 ophthalmopathy patients, 70 to 75 hyperthyroidism patients and around 17 progressor patients. The approximately 98 discovery patients were randomly divided into training and test sets at a 7:3 ratio. Thyroid tissue and blood T-cell repertoires from about six Graves' hyperthyroidism patients were also compared in the study.

The CDR3 has 15 amino acids, counting the end cysteine and phenylalanine. CDR3 DNA is the only sequence kept; it has 45 bases, read in frame from the first base. The germline ends are 18 bases apart after V is trimmed by 7 bases and J by 3 bases. The germline V gene encodes CDR1 MNHEY and CDR2 SVGEGT. Broader findings and caveats from the paper: In validation, progression to ophthalmopathy was predicted by the model with more than 65% sensitivity and 72% to 85% specificity, a median of about 6.4 months before onset. In cross-validation, a model built on a 13 V-J signature told ophthalmopathy apart from stable hyperthyroidism with under 90% sensitivity and approximately 84% specificity, and in testing the same model reached 80%/75%. Most expanded thyroid clonotypes (frequency above 0.001) were also found in blood, which suggests that blood repertoires may mirror thyroid immune responses. Sample size was not statistically predetermined, and investigators were not blinded to group allocation.

A patient counted as having stable Graves' hyperthyroidism if no progression to ophthalmopathy occurred over 18 months of follow-up. The hyperthyroidism patients were between 18 and 65 years old and newly diagnosed, with a disease duration of less than 2 months. Exclusion was applied to patients with uncontrolled infections, other autoimmune diseases, pregnancy or lactation. Diagnoses were based on clinical symptoms, serum thyroxine and TRAb, thyroid ultrasound and orbital computed tomography. PBMCs were isolated from more than 9 ml of fresh peripheral blood by Ficoll-Paque density gradient centrifugation. Total RNA was extracted with Trizol reagent, and quality was checked on an Agilent 2100 Bioanalyzer. This clonotype was seen ten or more times. Its antigen is not yet known. No base qualities exist here, and no much larger clone lies one base off it. Amplification of TCR beta CDR3 regions was carried out from RNA transcripts. For the first round of RT-PCR on the TCR CDR3, the HTBI primer set was used together with the Qiagen OneStep RT-PCR kit. A second multiplex PCR round built the libraries, followed by size selection and purification. Libraries were sequenced paired-end with 100 bp reads on an Illumina HiSeq2000. In the authors' own workflow: SOAPnuke was used to process the raw data, throwing out any read that contained adapters or uncalled bases, had a mean Phred below 15, or lacked an exact constant-primer or identifier match. High-quality paired reads were merged with COPE v1.2.5, and unique nucleotide sequences were defined as clonotypes. MiTCR v1.1 was used to align the clonotypes against IMGT TRBV, TRBD and TRBJ reference segments. Analysis was restricted to V-J combinations with a frequency above 0.0001, which covered 99% to 99.2% of repertoires. A TCS score was defined as the ratio of F50 (clonal expansion) to E x V (chaos), with BLOSUM62-based TCRdist applied between CDR3 peptides within each V-J. Welch's t-statistics and random forest reduced fewer than 600 V-J features to fewer than 15, which were used in a naive Bayes classifier (R e1071). The raw public reads went through TCRdb reprocessing: fastp at Q25, MiXCR clone calling, in-frame beta chains kept. Rows matching on CDR3 protein sequence are summarized as one entry with the most common DNA and genes. The V and J calls here are based on TCRdb, not the publication. The sample table records approximately 510,000 distinct CDR3 sequences; less than 25% of these occur just once. About 26% of the sample rests with the top ten.

The rearrangement joined TRBV6-2 or TRBV6-3 to TRBJ1-2, with the D gene not confidently named. Input material: blood. The clonotype was recovered from a young man with Graves' hyperthyroidism. CDR3 protein: CASTKDPTGYYGYTF. Here is the DNA: TGTGCCAGCACCAAAGACCCGACGGGGTACTATGGCTACACCTTC.